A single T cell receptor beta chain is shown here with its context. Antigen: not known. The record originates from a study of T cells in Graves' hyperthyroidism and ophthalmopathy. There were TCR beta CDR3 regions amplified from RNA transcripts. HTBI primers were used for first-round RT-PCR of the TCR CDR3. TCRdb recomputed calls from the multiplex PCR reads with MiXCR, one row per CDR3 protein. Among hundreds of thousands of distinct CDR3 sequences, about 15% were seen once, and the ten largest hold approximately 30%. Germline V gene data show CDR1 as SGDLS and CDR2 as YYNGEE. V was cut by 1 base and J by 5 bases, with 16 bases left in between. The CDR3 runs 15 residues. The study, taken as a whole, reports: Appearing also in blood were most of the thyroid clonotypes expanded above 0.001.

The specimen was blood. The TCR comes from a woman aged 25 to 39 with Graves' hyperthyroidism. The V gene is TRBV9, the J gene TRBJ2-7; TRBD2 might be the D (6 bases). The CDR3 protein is CASSVNWGGGDEQYF. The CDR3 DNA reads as TGTGCCAGCAGCGTAAATTGGGGAGGAGGGGACGAGCAGTACTTC.